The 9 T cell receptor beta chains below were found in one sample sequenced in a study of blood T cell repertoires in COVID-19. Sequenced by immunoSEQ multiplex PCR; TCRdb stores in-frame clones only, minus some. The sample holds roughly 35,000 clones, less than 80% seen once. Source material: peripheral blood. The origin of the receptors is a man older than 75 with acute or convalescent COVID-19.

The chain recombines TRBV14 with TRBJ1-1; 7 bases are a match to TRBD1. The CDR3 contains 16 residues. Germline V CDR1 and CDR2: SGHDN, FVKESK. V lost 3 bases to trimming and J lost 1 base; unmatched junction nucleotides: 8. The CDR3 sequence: CASSHLGRQGNTEAFF. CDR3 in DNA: TGTGCCAGCAGCCACCTGGGCCGACAGGGGAACACTGAAGCTTTCTTT.

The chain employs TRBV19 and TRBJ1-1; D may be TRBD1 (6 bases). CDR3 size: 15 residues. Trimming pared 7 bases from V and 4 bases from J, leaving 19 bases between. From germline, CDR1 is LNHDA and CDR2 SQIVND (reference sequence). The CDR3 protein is CASIPGRVGGTEAFF. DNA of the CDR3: TGTGCCAGTATCCCGGGGAGGGTAGGGGGCACTGAAGCTTTCTTT.

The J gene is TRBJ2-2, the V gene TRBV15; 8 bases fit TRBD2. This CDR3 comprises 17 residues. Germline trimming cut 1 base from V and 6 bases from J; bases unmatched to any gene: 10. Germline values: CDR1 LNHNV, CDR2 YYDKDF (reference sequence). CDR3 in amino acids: CATSRAVAGGRAGELFF. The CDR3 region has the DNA TGTGCCACCAGCAGAGCTGTGGCGGGGGGCCGGGCCGGGGAGCTGTTTTTT.

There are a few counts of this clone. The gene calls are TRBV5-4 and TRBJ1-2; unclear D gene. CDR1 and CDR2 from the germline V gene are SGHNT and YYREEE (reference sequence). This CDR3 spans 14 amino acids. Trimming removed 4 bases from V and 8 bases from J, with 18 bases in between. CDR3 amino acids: CASSLRDLGGGYTF. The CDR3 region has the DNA TGTGCCAGCAGCCTGAGGGATTTAGGAGGGGGCTACACCTTC.

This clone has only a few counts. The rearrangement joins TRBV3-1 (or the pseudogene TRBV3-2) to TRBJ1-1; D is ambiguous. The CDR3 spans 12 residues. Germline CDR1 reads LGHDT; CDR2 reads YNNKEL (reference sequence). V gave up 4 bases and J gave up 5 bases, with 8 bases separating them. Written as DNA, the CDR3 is TGTGCCAGCAGCCGTTCCGGGACTGAAGCTTTCTTT. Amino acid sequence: CASSRSGTEAFF.

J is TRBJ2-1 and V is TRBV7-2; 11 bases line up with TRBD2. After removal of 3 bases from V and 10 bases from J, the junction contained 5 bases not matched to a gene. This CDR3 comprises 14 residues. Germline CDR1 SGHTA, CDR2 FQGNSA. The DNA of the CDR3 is TGTGCCAGCAGCTTTAGCGGGGGGGCCGACGAGCAGTTCTTC. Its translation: CASSFSGGADEQFF.

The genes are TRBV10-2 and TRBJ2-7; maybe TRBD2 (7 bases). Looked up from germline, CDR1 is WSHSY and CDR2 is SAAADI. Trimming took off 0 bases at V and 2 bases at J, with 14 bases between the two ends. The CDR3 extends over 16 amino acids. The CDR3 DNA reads TGCGCCAGCAGTGAGTCTCCCCGGGGGGCTACCTACGAGCAGTACTTC. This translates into CASSESPRGATYEQYF.

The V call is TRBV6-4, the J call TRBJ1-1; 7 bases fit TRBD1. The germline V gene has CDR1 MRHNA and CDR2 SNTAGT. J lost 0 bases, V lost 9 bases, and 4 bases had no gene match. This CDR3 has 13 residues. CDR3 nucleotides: TGTGCCAGTAGGACAGGCATGAACACTGAAGCTTTCTTT. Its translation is CASRTGMNTEAFF.

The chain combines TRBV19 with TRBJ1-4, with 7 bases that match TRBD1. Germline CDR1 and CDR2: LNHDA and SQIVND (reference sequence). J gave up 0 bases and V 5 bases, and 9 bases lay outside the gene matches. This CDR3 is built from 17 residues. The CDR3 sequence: CASSLRTGWTTNEKLFF. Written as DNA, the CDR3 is TGTGCCAGTAGTCTCAGGACAGGCTGGACAACTAATGAAAAACTGTTTTTT. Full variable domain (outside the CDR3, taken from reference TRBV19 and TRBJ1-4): DGGITQSPKYLFRKEGQNVTLSCEQNLNHDAMYWYRQDPGQGLRLIYYSQIVNDFQKGDIAEGYSVSREKKESFPLTVTSAQKNPTAFYLCASSLRTGWTTNEKLFFGSGTQLSVL.